Sequencing of this TCR beta chain was carried out in a study of beta chain features in type 1 diabetes. The CDR3 is 12 residues long. Germline V gives CDR1 SQVTM, CDR2 ANQGSEA. The V end lost 7 bases, the J end lost 9 bases, and 18 bases lay between the germline ends. The study reverse transcribed the entire isolated RNA, so it sequenced expressed TCRB transcripts. This table comes from immunoSEQ multiplex PCR, and its TCRdb copy is limited to in-frame clones, with some not included. Of about 9,400 clones listed, 75% to 80% were seen once; the top ten hold 1.4%. Sequencing was performed on Tregs from blood. The receptor's source is a woman younger than 30 in good health. The J gene is TRBJ1-1, the V gene TRBV29-1; maybe TRBD1 (5 bases). The CDR3 nucleotides read TGCAGCGGCTCAGGGTTCGGGCGACAAGCTTTCTTT. It translates to CSGSGFGRQAFF.